These 25 T cell receptor beta chains share one sample of origin, sequenced in a study of shared clonotypes between healthy human individuals. Clones were read by immunoSEQ multiplex PCR, and TCRdb kept only the in-frame ones, dropping some. The sample gives roughly 700,000 clones, roughly 88% of which show up once; 30% to 40% is in the top ten. The source material was memory CD8+ T cells from PBMCs. The subset: CD45RO+ cells pooled with CCR7-negative TemRA cells. Every receptor here comes from a man in his late teens or twenties in good health. Some clones in this sample may be carry-over from other donors' samples.

This chain uses TRBV7-9 with TRBJ2-3; 7 nucleotides align to TRBD2. V was clipped by 2 bases and J by 6 bases; unmatched bases: 8. Per germline, CDR1 SEHNR and CDR2 FQNEAQ (reference sequence). The CDR3 is 15 amino acids. The CDR3 is CASSLPAGVLDTQYF. The CDR3 bases are TGTGCCAGCAGCTTACCGGCGGGAGTGTTGGATACGCAGTATTTT.

V is TRBV27 and J is TRBJ1-1, with D tentatively TRBD1 (5 bases). The V gene's germline CDR1 is MNHEY and CDR2 SMNVEV (reference sequence). This CDR3 is 16 amino acids long. The ends were cut back, 5 bases at V and 3 bases at J, with 19 bases in the middle. CDR3 amino acids: CASSHTPKRGDTEAFF. DNA for the CDR3: TGTGCCAGCAGTCACACCCCGAAACGGGGGGACACTGAAGCTTTCTTT.

The chain couples TRBV7-2 to TRBJ2-4; D is unclear. CDR3 length: 11 amino acids. Trimming pared 1 base from V and 8 bases from J, leaving 3 bases between. Germline values: CDR1 SGHTA, CDR2 FQGNSA. CDR3 residues: CASSLEYIQYF. CDR3 nucleotide sequence: TGTGCCAGCAGCTTAGAGTACATTCAGTACTTC.

The V call is TRBV15, the J call TRBJ1-4, with 7 bases that match TRBD1. The V segment lost 8 bases and the J segment 7 bases; nucleotides outside the gene matches: 10. CDR1 is LNHNV, CDR2 YYDKDF, per germline (reference sequence). The CDR3 has 14 amino acids. The CDR3 reads CATLSTGVTEKLFF. The CDR3, as DNA: TGTGCCACCCTATCAACAGGGGTCACTGAAAAACTGTTTTTT.

This chain's CDR3 is CATSRGRTGTYNEQFF. The CDR3 nucleotides read TGTGCCACCAGCAGAGGACGGACAGGGACCTACAATGAGCAGTTCTTC. This chain connects TRBV15 to TRBJ2-1; 8 nucleotides line up with TRBD1. The CDR3 runs to 16 residues. Germline V gene sequence: CDR1 LNHNV, CDR2 YYDKDF (reference sequence). Trimming cost V 1 base and J 2 bases; bases outside gene matches: 4.

This rearrangement joins TRBV5-6 to TRBJ1-1; no clear D. Germline values: CDR1 SGHDT, CDR2 YYEEEE. This CDR3 spans 14 amino acids. V lost 3 bases and J lost 1, with 10 bases in between. The CDR3 reads CASSSGSENTEAFF. CDR3 nucleotides: TGTGCCAGCAGCTCCGGATCAGAGAACACTGAAGCTTTCTTT.

The chain recombines TRBV29-1 with TRBJ2-7, with D unresolved. This CDR3 is built from 12 residues. Germline V gene data show CDR1 as SQVTM and CDR2 as ANQGSEA. Trimming shortened V by 3 bases and J by 3 bases, and 9 bases separated the two germline ends. CDR3 residues: CSVDTVGYEQYF. The CDR3 DNA reads TGCAGCGTTGACACAGTCGGCTACGAGCAGTACTTC.

The rearrangement links TRBV10-1 to TRBJ1-2; 8 nucleotides agree with TRBD1. The CDR3 has 16 residues. After removal of 0 bases from V and 8 bases from J, the junction contained 11 bases not matched to a gene. Germline-derived CDR1 and CDR2 are WNHNN and SYGVQD (reference sequence). The CDR3, as DNA: TGCGCCAGCAGTGAGTCGACGACTCCAGGGGGCGAAGGCTACACCTTC. Protein: CASSESTTPGGEGYTF.

The CDR3 protein is CAISESISGINSPLHF. CDR3 nucleotides: TGTGCCATCAGTGAGTCGATTTCAGGGATTAATTCACCCCTCCACTTT. The rearrangement uses TRBV10-3 and TRBJ1-6, with D possibly being TRBD1 (5 bases). Trimming took 0 bases from V and 6 from J, leaving 12 bases between them. Looked up from germline, CDR1 is ENHRY and CDR2 is SYGVKD. The CDR3 spans 16 residues.

CDR3 region: CASSLGQGLTEQYF. The CDR3, as DNA: TGCGCCAGCAGCCTGGGACAGGGCCTTACCGAGCAGTACTTC. V gene TRBV5-1 combines with J gene TRBJ2-7, with 9 bases matching TRBD1. The length of the CDR3 is 14 residues. In germline, CDR1 is SGHRS, CDR2 YFSETQ. The V segment lost 4 bases and the J segment 6 bases; nucleotides outside the gene matches: 8.

The CDR3 region has the DNA TGTGCCAGCAGCTCTCATACAAGACAAGGGCCCTCGGGCTACACCTTC. This codes for CASSSHTRQGPSGYTF. The genes are TRBV7-6 and TRBJ1-2; D not certain. The CDR3 is 16 residues long. V lost 4 bases to trimming and J lost 8 bases, with 23 bases between them. Germline CDR1 SGHVS, CDR2 FNYEAQ.

This chain joins TRBV4-3 and TRBJ2-7; TRBD2 aligns across 8 bases. V shed 3 bases, J shed 0 bases, and the junction held 10 bases outside the gene matches. The CDR3 is made up of 17 amino acids. Germline V CDR1 and CDR2: LGHNA, YSLEER. The CDR3 reads CASSQTEIAGSSYEQYF. The DNA for the CDR3 is TGCGCCAGCAGCCAGACCGAGATAGCGGGGAGCTCCTACGAGCAGTACTTC.

This clone was observed once. The chain links TRBV14 to TRBJ2-1; D might be TRBD2 (6 bases). V was trimmed by 3 bases and J by 15 bases, leaving 18 bases between them. CDR3 length: 13 amino acids. CDR1 and CDR2 (germline): SGHDN, FVKESK. The CDR3 DNA reads as TGTGCCAGCAGCCAGACCATGCGGGATGAGAGGTTCTTC. Its protein is CASSQTMRDERFF.

This chain joins TRBV7-9 and TRBJ2-3; 12 positions match TRBD1. CDR3 size: 14 residues. V lost 8 bases and J lost 6; bases outside the gene matches: 6. Germline loops: CDR1 SEHNR, CDR2 FQNEAQ (reference sequence). CDR3: CASRGTGGRDTQYF. CDR3 nucleotide sequence: TGTGCCAGCCGCGGGACAGGGGGCAGGGATACGCAGTATTTT.

The chain is built from TRBV2 and TRBJ1-4; D remains unclear. The CDR3 spans 13 residues. V was shortened by 1 base and J by 7 bases, with 7 bases between the two germline ends. The germline CDR1 and CDR2 sequences are SNHLY and FYNNEI. The CDR3 DNA is TGTGCCAGCAGTGAAGGGCGTGTTGAAAAACTGTTTTTT. This encodes CASSEGRVEKLFF.

The V gene is TRBV11-3, the J gene TRBJ1-5; weak D call: TRBD1 (5 bases). The length of the CDR3 is 17 residues. V was pared by 0 bases and J by 0 bases, with 12 bases between. From germline, CDR1 is SGHNT and CDR2 YENEEA. CDR3 bases: TGTGCCAGCAGCTTAGACCATGGGGCCTATAGCAATCAGCCCCAGCATTTT. Translation: CASSLDHGAYSNQPQHF. Full variable domain (missing parts from reference TRBV11-3 and TRBJ1-5): EAGVVQSPRYKIIEKKQPVAFWCNPISGHNTLYWYLQNLGQGPELLIRYENEEAVDDSQLPKDRFSAERLKGVDSTLKIQPAELGDSAVYLCASSLDHGAYSNQPQHFGDGTRLSIL.

This clone showed up just once. This chain joins TRBV30 and TRBJ2-6; 9 nucleotides line up with TRBD1. This CDR3 comprises 20 residues. The V gene end was trimmed by 1 base and the J gene end by 2 bases; junction bases not matched to a gene: 15. Germline loops: CDR1 GTSNPN, CDR2 SVGIG (reference sequence). CDR3 region: CAWSDFGRSGQGPGANVLTF. The DNA for the CDR3 is TGTGCCTGGAGTGACTTCGGACGATCGGGACAGGGCCCTGGGGCCAACGTCCTGACTTTC.

The chain couples TRBV10-3 to TRBJ1-1; unclear D gene. Germline-derived CDR1 and CDR2 are ENHRY and SYGVKD. V was trimmed by 6 bases and J by 6 bases, leaving 14 bases between them. The CDR3 has 13 amino acids. CDR3: CAIRGKVDSEAFF. The CDR3, as DNA: TGTGCCATCAGAGGGAAAGTGGACTCTGAAGCTTTCTTT.

V is TRBV9 and J is TRBJ1-3, with D hard to call. The germline CDR1 and CDR2 sequences are SGDLS and YYNGEE. This CDR3 has 15 amino acids. Trimming removed 0 bases from V and 2 bases from J, with 9 bases in between. CDR3 sequence: CASSVGVGTGNTIYF. CDR3 in DNA: TGTGCCAGCAGCGTAGGGGTGGGTACTGGAAACACCATATATTTT.

The chain is built from TRBV27 and TRBJ2-3, with TRBD2 matching 14 bases. CDR3 size: 18 residues. CDR1 is MNHEY and CDR2 is SMNVEV in the germline V gene (reference sequence). With V trimmed by 9 bases and J by 6 bases, 17 bases remained unmatched. DNA for the CDR3: TGTGCCAGTCAGACTGCGCCGGGACTAGCGGGAGTGAGGGATACGCAGTATTTT. It yields the protein CASQTAPGLAGVRDTQYF.

The chain is built from TRBV6-5 and TRBJ2-7; 7 nucleotides match TRBD2. The CDR3 consists of 15 residues. V gave up 6 bases and J gave up 7 bases; unmatched junction bases: 15. Germline values: CDR1 MNHEY, CDR2 SVGAGI. The CDR3 coding sequence is TGTGCCAGCAGCCCCTCCCGGGGGGTGGTAGGGGAGCAGTACTTC. It codes for CASSPSRGVVGEQYF.

V usage is TRBV4-1 and J usage is TRBJ2-1; 7 positions agree with TRBD1. The CDR3 spans 16 residues. In germline, CDR1 is MGHRA, CDR2 YSYEKL. With V trimmed by 0 bases and J by 2 bases, 4 bases remained unmatched. DNA of the CDR3: TGCGCCAGCAGCCAAGAGGGAACAGGGGCCTACAATGAGCAGTTCTTC. Its translation is CASSQEGTGAYNEQFF.

This clone was observed a single time. The chain carries TRBV27 and TRBJ1-2, with 11 bases matching TRBD1. CDR1 and CDR2 from the germline V gene are MNHEY and SMNVEV (reference sequence). This CDR3 spans 16 amino acids. V trimming: 1 base; J trimming: 5 bases; junction bases outside the gene matches: 6. The CDR3 loop reads CASSLFFGTGGYGYTF. In DNA form, the CDR3 reads TGTGCCAGCAGTTTATTTTTTGGGACAGGGGGTTATGGCTACACCTTC.

The chain has TRBV27 and TRBJ1-2, with TRBD1 identical over 7 bases. Losses at the gene ends were 1 base for V and 8 bases for J; bases not matched to a gene: 4. Germline CDR1 is MNHEY and CDR2 is SMNVEV (reference sequence). This CDR3 contains 13 residues. CDR3: CASSLYRGWGYTF. CDR3 nucleotide sequence: TGTGCCAGCAGTTTATACAGGGGATGGGGCTACACCTTC.

This chain uses TRBV19 with TRBJ2-7; 7 bases match TRBD2. Germline V gene data show CDR1 as LNHDA and CDR2 as SQIVND (reference sequence). The CDR3 spans 16 residues. Trimming took 2 bases from V and 3 from J; bases not matched to a gene: 10. The CDR3 nucleotides are TGTGCCAGTAGTATATTTTGGCAGCGGGGCCACTACGAGCAGTACTTC. The encoded protein is CASSIFWQRGHYEQYF.